The entry below describes one TCR beta chain. Its target is not known. This entry is derived from a study of T cell responses to AZD1222 COVID-19 vaccine. General observations from the study: Repertoires in all cases were sampled only once the peak T cell response had passed.

Generated by immunoSEQ multiplex PCR, the TCRdb table keeps only in-frame clones and is missing some. The data hold roughly 150,000 clones, with about 80% observed a single time. Sequenced material: peripheral blood, taken on day 0 of AZD1222 vaccination. The clonotype was recovered from an adult in good health.

This CDR3 is CASSLGTGGRTEAFF. The CDR3 DNA is TGTGCCAGCAGCTTAGGGACAGGGGGTCGGACTGAAGCTTTCTTT. The chain couples TRBV7-9 to TRBJ1-1; 10 positions match TRBD1. After removal of 1 base from V and 5 bases from J, the junction contained 4 bases not matched to a gene. Germline values: CDR1 SEHNR, CDR2 FQNEAQ (reference sequence). The CDR3 consists of 15 residues.